This T cell receptor beta chain is drawn from a study of T cell responses to AZD1222 COVID-19 vaccine. General study results and limits: Repertoires were obtained only post-peak T cell response.

The CDR3 runs 14 residues. Germline values: CDR1 LGHDT, CDR2 YNNKEL (reference sequence). V shed 1 base and J shed 0 bases, with 6 bases lying between them. On this clone: Its target is unknown.

The protocol was immunoSEQ multiplex PCR, while the TCRdb copy is restricted to in-frame clones and leaves out a portion. The repertoire holds 110,000 or so clones, with roughly 84% as singletons. The sample was peripheral blood, taken on day 0 of AZD1222 vaccination. This chain connects TRBV3-1 (or the pseudogene TRBV3-2) to TRBJ1-2, with D possibly matching TRBD1 (5 bases). The receptor's source is an adult in good health. The CDR3 DNA reads as TGTGCCAGCAGCCAAGGGGGGTCTAACTATGGCTACACCTTC. Translated, it gives CASSQGGSNYGYTF.